The T cell receptor beta chain under discussion was sequenced for a study of blood T cell repertoires in COVID-19 (dated by TCRdb to 2018 to 2020). For the wider study: Samples from collaborators originated in the United States, Italy and Spain and spanned both the acute and convalescent phases of COVID-19. The prospective study material was composed of cDNA or gDNA derived from T cells, B-cell-depleted T cells, or PBMCs. Deeply sampled blood TCRbeta repertoires from subjects exposed to, actively infected with, or recovered from COVID-19 were included in the dataset. The repertoires were released in a freely available public database intended as a resource for research on the immune response to SARS-CoV-2. Samples were obtained from the ongoing ImmuneRACE study (first 160 participants) and from about 1,300 subjects provided by 6 global collaborators. The sample metadata nearly always contained a de-identified subject ID, COVID-19 status, age in years and sex. Where available, HLA class I and class II types were taken from metadata supplied by the sample provider and were not determined by assay-based typing.

TCRbeta CDR3 regions were amplified from genomic DNA by means of the immunoSEQ Assay, a bias-controlled multiplex PCR. In the original analysis: Within the assay, amplification of reference gene primers was used to estimate how many nucleated cells each sample contained. To quantify the absolute abundance of each unique TCRbeta CDR3 rearrangement, sequence reads were collapsed and filtered. For each sample, productive Simpson clonality was calculated by taking the square root of Simpson's diversity index across productive rearrangements. This immuneACCESS table, as held by TCRdb, lists in-frame sequences with V and J called but not all clones. Of the missing ones, under half trace to an unresolved V gene in checked studies; the others have no known cause. V and J calls and clone size are as listed in that table; D and trimming were resolved from the DNA. The sample contains around 62,000 clones, 84% of them found a single time. 8% to 9% of the sample goes to the ten largest clones.

The study at large found these results: How much clinical and demographic metadata was included differed by source and by participant, and the metadata was provided uncurated.

Of note for this clone: Its specific antigen is unknown. One base away there is no much larger clone; base qualities are not given.

Collaborating institutions collected whole blood in K2EDTA tubes following their own protocols. For TCRbeta analysis, collaborators shipped samples in one of three forms: frozen whole blood, isolated PBMCs, or DNA extracted from either of those sample types. The CDR3 has 16 amino acids, counting the end cysteine and phenylalanine. Just the 48-base CDR3 DNA is kept, in frame starting at base 1. Trimming leaves V shorter by 2 bases and J shorter by 9 bases, with the junction holding 11 bases beyond the gene matches. Reading the germline V gene (reference sequence) gives CDR1 GTSNPN and CDR2 SVGIG. The sample consisted of peripheral blood. Rearrangement joined TRBV30 to TRBJ2-1, and 12 junctional nucleotides match TRBD2. This TCR came from a man aged 50 or older with active COVID-19. The nucleotide sequence is TGTGCCTGGAGTCCCGCTGGGCTAGCGGGAGGGGCTGAGCAGTTCTTC. This translates into CAWSPAGLAGGAEQFF.